This TCR beta chain was sequenced for a study of CD8 T cells in ankylosing spondylitis. TCRdb processed the 5' RACE reads anew with MiXCR; each CDR3 protein has one entry. The table has roughly 220,000 distinct CDR3 sequences, over 9.5% seen once; the top ten hold about 20%. Findings of the study overall: In peripheral blood, disease-linked CD8+ clones occurred at relatively low frequencies.

The CDR3 contains 14 residues. This clonotype was picked up many times. The antigen is undetermined. One end of the junction is discordant with germline, which a read error may explain. Sequenced input: blood, either unsorted or a sorted T cell fraction (not recorded which). The clonotype comes from a male donor with ankylosing spondylitis or in good health (not recorded which). The chain is built from TRBV12-3 or TRBV12-4 and TRBJ2-6; D gene uncertain. CDR3 DNA sequence: TGCGCCAGCAGCTTGGCCTCTGGGGCCAACGTCCTGACTTTC. Its protein product is CASSLASGANVLTF.